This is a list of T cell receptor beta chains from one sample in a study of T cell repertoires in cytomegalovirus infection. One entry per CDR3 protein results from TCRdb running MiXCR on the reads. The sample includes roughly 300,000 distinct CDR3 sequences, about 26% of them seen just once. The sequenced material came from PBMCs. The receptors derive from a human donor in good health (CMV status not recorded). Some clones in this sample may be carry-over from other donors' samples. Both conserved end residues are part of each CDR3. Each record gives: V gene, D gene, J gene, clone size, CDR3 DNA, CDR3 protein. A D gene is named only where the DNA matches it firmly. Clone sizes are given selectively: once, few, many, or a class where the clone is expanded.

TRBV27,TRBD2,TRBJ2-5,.,TGTGCCAGCAGTTTATACGCGGGGGGACAGACCCAGTACTTC,CASSLYAGGQTQYF
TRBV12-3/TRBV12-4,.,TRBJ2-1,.,TGTGCCAGCGGCCTCTCCGGAATCCCTCTCTCCTACAATGAGCAGTTCTTC,CASGLSGIPLSYNEQFF
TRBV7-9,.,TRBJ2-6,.,TGTGCCAGCAGATTCCCGACAGGCCACCCCTCTGGGGCCAACGTCCTGACTTTC,CASRFPTGHPSGANVLTF
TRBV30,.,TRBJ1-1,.,TGTGCCTGGAGACGGGATCAACTGGGCACTGAAGCTTTCTTT,CAWRRDQLGTEAFF
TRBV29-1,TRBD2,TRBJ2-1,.,TGCAGCGTTGACACTAGCGGGGGCTACAATGAGCAGTTCTTC,CSVDTSGGYNEQFF
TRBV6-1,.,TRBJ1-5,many,TGTGCCAGCAGCCGCCGGAGGCAGAATCAGCCCCAGCATTTT,CASSRRRQNQPQHF
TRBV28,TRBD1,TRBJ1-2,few,TGTGCCAGCAGTATCCAGGGGGACTATGGCTACACCTTC,CASSIQGDYGYTF
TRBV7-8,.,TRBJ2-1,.,TGTGCCAGCAGCTTAGCAGCTACCAATGAGCAGTTCTTC,CASSLAATNEQFF
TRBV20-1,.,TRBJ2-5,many,TGCAGTGCTAGATCGTCGACCCAGTACTTC,CSARSSTQYF
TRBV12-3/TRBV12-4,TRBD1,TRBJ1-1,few,TGTGCCAGCCTGAATGGAGGGGGCGGCACTGAAGCTTTCTTT,CASLNGGGGTEAFF
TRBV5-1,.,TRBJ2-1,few,TGCGCCAGCAGCGGGAGGGGGGTGAACAATGAGCAGTTCTTC,CASSGRGVNNEQFF
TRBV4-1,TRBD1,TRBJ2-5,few,TGCGCCAGCAGCCCAGACAGGGGACGAGGGACCCAGTACTTC,CASSPDRGRGTQYF
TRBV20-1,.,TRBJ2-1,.,TGCAGTGCTAGATCCGGCCTAGATTCGCTGAGCAATGAGCAGTTCTTC,CSARSGLDSLSNEQFF
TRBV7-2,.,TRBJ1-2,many,TGTGCCAGCAGCTTCCCCGGTACAGGGCGGACCTACACCTTC,CASSFPGTGRTYTF
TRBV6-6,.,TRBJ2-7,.,TGTGCCAGTAAACAGGGACCTCCCTACGAGCAGTACTTC,CASKQGPPYEQYF
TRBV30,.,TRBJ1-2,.,TGTGCCTGGATCGACGACCGCATCTATGGCTACACCTTC,CAWIDDRIYGYTF
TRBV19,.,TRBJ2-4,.,TGTGCCAGTAGTATCGAAGGGTTAGCCAAAAACATTCAGTACTTC,CASSIEGLAKNIQYF
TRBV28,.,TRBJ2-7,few,TGTGCCAGCAGTTTCCCAAACTACGAGCAGTACTTC,CASSFPNYEQYF
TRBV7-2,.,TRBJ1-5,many,TGTGCCAGCAGCTTAGCGCCCGCAAGCAGCAATCAGCCCCAGCATTTT,CASSLAPASSNQPQHF
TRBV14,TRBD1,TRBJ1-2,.,TGTGCCAGCAGAGAGACAGGGGCGAGTGGCTACACCTTC,CASRETGASGYTF
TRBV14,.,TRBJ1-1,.,TGTGCCAGCAGGAAAAGGGAATTGAACACTGAAGCTTTCTTT,CASRKRELNTEAFF
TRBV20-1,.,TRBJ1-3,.,TGCAGTGCTGACATCGGGGGGAGCTCTGGAAACACCATATATTTT,CSADIGGSSGNTIYF
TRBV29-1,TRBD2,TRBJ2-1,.,TGCAGCTCACATGCGGGGGTGGAGCAGTTCTTC,CSSHAGVEQFF
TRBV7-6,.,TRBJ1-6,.,TGTGCCAGCAGCTTAGCGCAGGGCCAAATCTCCTATAATTCACCCCTCCACTTT,CASSLAQGQISYNSPLHF
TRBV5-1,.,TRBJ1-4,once,TGCGCCAGCAGCTTGGACCTTCGGGAAAAACTGTTTTTT,CASSLDLREKLFF
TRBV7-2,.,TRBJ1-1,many,TGTGCCAGCAGCCCTATGGGGAGGTTGCAGAACACTGAAGCTTTCTTT,CASSPMGRLQNTEAFF
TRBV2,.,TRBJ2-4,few,TGTGCCAGCAGGGGAACAGAGTCCAAAAACATTCAGTACTTC,CASRGTESKNIQYF
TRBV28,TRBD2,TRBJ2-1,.,TGTGCCGGCTCAGGCGGGAGCCTACAAAGTGAGCAGTTCTTC,CAGSGGSLQSEQFF
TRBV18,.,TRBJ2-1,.,TGTGCCAGCTCACCAAAAGCGATCACAGTCAACAATGAGCAGTTCTTC,CASSPKAITVNNEQFF
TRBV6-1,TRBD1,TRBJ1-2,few,TGTGCCAGCAGAGGGACCGGACAGGGAGACCTCTATGGCTACACCTTC,CASRGTGQGDLYGYTF
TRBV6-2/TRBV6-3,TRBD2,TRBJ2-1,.,TGTGCCAGCAGGGGACTAGCGGGAAGAGCCTCGGATGAGCAGTTCTTC,CASRGLAGRASDEQFF
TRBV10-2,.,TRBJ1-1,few,TGCGCCAGCAGCGCCGGGGCCAGGTTGGAGGCTTTCTTT,CASSAGARLEAFF
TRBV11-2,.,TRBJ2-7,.,TGTGCCAGCAGCTTCCGGCTGGAGCAGTACTTC,CASSFRLEQYF